A single sample gave rise to the 5 T cell receptor beta chains below, sequenced in a study of blood T cell repertoires in COVID-19. This table comes from immunoSEQ multiplex PCR, and its TCRdb copy is limited to in-frame clones, with some not included. The sample includes approximately 260,000 clones, approximately 79% of them seen just once. Sequenced material: peripheral blood. The receptors were gathered from a woman aged 35 to 49 with active or convalescent COVID-19.

The chain is built from TRBV29-1 and TRBJ2-5, with 10 positions matching TRBD2. Germline V lookup: CDR1 SQVTM, CDR2 ANQGSEA. V lost 6 bases and J lost 5; bases outside the gene matches: 12. The CDR3 spans 15 residues. The DNA of the CDR3 is TGCAGCGTCACTCTTAGCGGGGGGATTACCGAGACCCAGTACTTC. It encodes CSVTLSGGITETQYF.

This clone was seen just once. The chain links TRBV5-1 to TRBJ2-7; TRBD1 might be the D (6 bases). The CDR3 sequence is 14 residues long. Trimming cost V 4 bases and J 0 bases, with 11 bases left between them. Germline V gene sequence: CDR1 SGHRS, CDR2 YFSETQ. Here the CDR3 reads CASSKTDSSYEQYF. The CDR3 DNA sequence: TGCGCCAGCAGCAAAACGGACAGCTCCTACGAGCAGTACTTC.

This rearrangement joins TRBV6-5 to TRBJ1-1; D gene uncertain. V lost 0 bases, J lost 1 base, and 6 bases lay in between. The CDR3 has 14 amino acids. CDR1 is MNHEY, CDR2 SVGAGI, per germline. The CDR3 sequence is CASSYSLKNTEAFF. The CDR3 nucleotides are TGTGCCAGCAGTTACTCTCTTAAGAACACTGAAGCTTTCTTT.

This clone was seen more than once but under ten times. The chain has TRBV7-2 and TRBJ2-1, with 9 bases fitting TRBD1. CDR1 is SGHTA, CDR2 FQGNSA, per germline. V dropped 5 bases and J dropped 4; count of bases not matched to a gene: 6. The CDR3 covers 15 residues. The CDR3 bases are TGTGCCAGCAGCCTCCGGGACAGGGAATACAATGAGCAGTTCTTC. Its translation is CASSLRDREYNEQFF.

CDR3 loop: CATSRGQGLGYTF. DNA of the CDR3: TGTGCCACCAGCAGAGGACAGGGGCTTGGCTACACCTTC. This chain joins TRBV15 and TRBJ1-2; 8 nucleotides agree with TRBD1. This CDR3 has 13 residues. J gave up 7 bases and V 1 base, and 2 bases lay outside the gene matches. Germline values: CDR1 LNHNV, CDR2 YYDKDF (reference sequence). Full variable domain (outside the CDR3, taken from reference TRBV15 and TRBJ1-2): DAMVIQNPRYQVTQFGKPVTLSCSQTLNHNVMYWYQQKSSQAPKLLFHYYDKDFNNEADTPDNFQSRRPNTSFCFLDIRSPGLGDTAMYLCATSRGQGLGYTFGSGTRLTVV.